Reported below is one TCR beta chain. This specimen comes from a study of sequential checkpoint blockade in melanoma. Whole-study context: After both sequences, patients received maintenance nivolumab.

This CDR3 spans 16 amino acids. Trimming removed 4 bases at V and 5 bases at J, with 17 bases between. Germline V gene sequence: CDR1 LGHNA, CDR2 YNFKEQ. TCRdb's copy holds only in-frame clones and misses some; the assay was immunoSEQ multiplex PCR. This sample carries around 13,000 clones, 55% to 75% of them seen once, and the ten largest clones take 25% to 35%. Treatment specified: randomized to nivolumab then ipilimumab (arm A) or the reverse (arm B). This receptor was identified in a human donor with melanoma. The V and J genes are TRBV4-2 and TRBJ2-2, with a tentative D call TRBD1 (5 bases). The sample consisted of CD8+ T cells sorted from blood (inferred from file names), taken from a patient given nivolumab and ipilimumab in sequence. The CDR3 nucleotides read TGTGCCAGCAGCCTTAGAGGTAGCCAGGGAACCGGGGAGCTGTTTTTT. Translated: CASSLRGSQGTGELFF.